Each of the 18 T cell receptor beta chains below was sequenced from the same sample in a study of human T cells and chemical hapten exposure. MiXCR was run by TCRdb on the RACE reads, yielding one entry per CDR3 protein. The sample has more than 300,000 distinct CDR3 sequences; about 5% are singletons. As for time point: pre-sensitization, week 0. Indicated treatment: therapeutic diphenylcyclopropenone sensitization with weekly scalp DPC. The sequenced sample was whole blood, obtained in connection with sensitization to the hapten diphenylcyclopropenone (DPC). The receptors derive from a woman aged 18-29 years with alopecia areata. Some clones in this sample may be carry-over from other donors' samples.

The table lists this clonotype with many counts. The chain employs TRBV28 and TRBJ2-1; 7 bases agree with TRBD2. CDR3 size: 14 residues. V lost 1 base to trimming and J lost 5 bases; unmatched junction nucleotides: 2. CDR1 MDHEN and CDR2 SYDVKM come from the germline V gene. The CDR3 DNA follows: TGTGCCAGCAGTTTATCCGGGGGGAACAATGAGCAGTTCTTC. This translates into CASSLSGGNNEQFF.

This clonotype was seen more than once but under ten times. This chain connects TRBV4-1 to TRBJ1-2; D call uncertain. The CDR3 consists of 15 residues. V shed 1 base and J shed 4 bases, with 13 bases lying between them. CDR1 is MGHRA and CDR2 is YSYEKL in the germline V gene. Here the CDR3 DNA reads TGCGCCAGCAGCCAAGGGGTAGGGCGGATCTATGGCTACACCTTC. This codes for CASSQGVGRIYGYTF.

Many counts were recorded for this clonotype. The chain uses TRBV6-6 and TRBJ1-2, with D unclear. Trimming removed 0 bases from V and 4 bases from J, with 12 bases in between. Germline-derived CDR1 and CDR2 are MNHNY and SVGAGI (reference sequence). The CDR3 has 15 residues. The CDR3 spells CASSYSDEPVYGYTF. For the CDR3, the DNA is TGTGCCAGCAGTTACTCCGACGAACCAGTCTATGGCTACACCTTC.

The J gene is TRBJ1-5, the V gene TRBV29-1; 8 bases match TRBD1. Germline values: CDR1 SQVTM, CDR2 ANQGSEA. The CDR3 extends over 15 amino acids. The junction had 10 bases not matched to a gene; V was cut back by 4 bases and J by 5 bases. The CDR3 sequence is CSVVEGQAGDQPQHF. The CDR3, as DNA: TGCAGCGTTGTGGAGGGACAGGCCGGCGATCAGCCCCAGCATTTT.

This clonotype was seen many times. The chain carries TRBV4-2 and TRBJ1-1; D may be TRBD1 (6 bases). V lost 1 base and J lost 5, with 14 bases in between. The CDR3 covers 15 residues. In germline, CDR1 is LGHNA, CDR2 YNFKEQ. In DNA, the CDR3 is TGTGCCAGCAGCCAAGGAACAGGGCCCTTTACTGAAGCTTTCTTT. It codes for CASSQGTGPFTEAFF.

The chain carries TRBV24-1 and TRBJ1-1; a possible D gene is TRBD1 (5 bases). This CDR3 has 13 amino acids. Germline V CDR1 and CDR2: KGHDR, SFDVKD. V was trimmed by 5 bases and J by 4 bases, leaving 10 bases between them. This CDR3 is CATSVGQGTEAFF. For the CDR3, the DNA is TGTGCCACCAGTGTGGGGCAGGGCACTGAAGCTTTCTTT.

This clonotype was recorded many times. The V gene is TRBV7-3, the J gene TRBJ2-1, with D maybe TRBD2 (5 bases). CDR1 and CDR2 (germline): SGHTA, FQGTGA. Trimming took off 5 bases at V and 3 bases at J, with 23 bases between the two ends. CDR3 length: 18 amino acids. The CDR3 loop reads CASSPFAGINSGYNEQFF. In DNA form, the CDR3 reads TGTGCCAGCAGCCCCTTTGCGGGCATAAATTCGGGCTACAATGAGCAGTTCTTC.

This clonotype was found many times. The rearrangement uses TRBV6-2 or TRBV6-3 and TRBJ1-1; no clear D gene. The V gene lost 3 bases and the J gene lost 4 bases, with 21 bases spanning the gap. In germline, CDR1 is MNHEY, CDR2 SVGEGT. The CDR3 sequence is 17 residues long. CDR3 region: CASSYMGRREQRTEAFF. The CDR3 coding sequence is TGTGCCAGCAGTTATATGGGGAGGAGGGAACAGCGCACTGAAGCTTTCTTT.

This clonotype has just a few counts. The gene calls are TRBV7-2 and TRBJ1-4; no reliable D call. Trimming shortened V by 5 bases and J by 3 bases, and 7 bases separated the two germline ends. The CDR3 is 13 residues long. Germline V gene sequence: CDR1 SGHTA, CDR2 FQGNSA. CDR3 bases: TGTGCCAGCAGCCCACGGTCTAATGAAAAACTGTTTTTT. Residues: CASSPRSNEKLFF.

J is TRBJ2-5 and V is TRBV7-8, with TRBD2 matching over 7 bases. Per germline, CDR1 SGHVS and CDR2 FQNEAQ. This CDR3 is 13 amino acids long. Trimming removed 2 bases from V and 8 bases from J; junction bases left unmatched: 5. The CDR3 region is CASSLLAERTQYF. The CDR3 DNA follows: TGTGCCAGCAGCTTACTAGCGGAGAGAACCCAGTACTTC.

This clonotype occurred many times. The chain combines TRBV5-8 with TRBJ2-3; 11 bases align to TRBD2. The CDR3 is 16 amino acids. Germline values: CDR1 SGHTS, CDR2 YDEGEE. After removal of 4 bases from V and 0 bases from J, the junction contained 4 bases not matched to a gene. Here the CDR3 DNA reads TGTGCCAGCAGCACACTAGCGGGGGCCAGCACAGATACGCAGTATTTT. The encoded protein is CASSTLAGASTDTQYF.

The chain's CDR3 is CASSLGSATGELFF. The CDR3 DNA reads as TGTGCCAGCAGCTTAGGGAGTGCGACCGGGGAGCTGTTTTTT. The rearrangement uses TRBV7-8 and TRBJ2-2; no clear D gene. CDR1 is SGHVS, CDR2 FQNEAQ, per germline. Trimming stripped 1 base from V and 5 bases from J, with 8 bases between. This CDR3 is 14 amino acids long.

This clonotype has at least ten counts. This chain uses TRBV6-2 or TRBV6-3 with TRBJ2-6; 8 nucleotides line up with TRBD1. The CDR3 sequence is 17 residues long. Germline lookup yields CDR1 MNHEY and CDR2 SVGEGT. V was pared by 7 bases and J by 1 base, with 9 bases of the junction left unmatched. CDR3 sequence reads: CASINRTGLSGANVLTF. CDR3 coding DNA: TGTGCCAGCATCAATCGGACAGGGCTTTCTGGGGCCAACGTCCTGACTTTC.

This clonotype has at least ten counts. The chain uses TRBV12-3 or TRBV12-4 and TRBJ1-3, with D unresolved. The CDR3 covers 13 residues. V was pared by 5 bases and J by 0 bases, with 5 bases between. Here the CDR3 reads CASSTSSGNTIYF. CDR3 sequence (DNA): TGTGCCAGCAGTACGAGCTCTGGAAACACCATATATTTT.

The chain employs TRBV28 and TRBJ2-3; TRBD2 matches at 8 bases. J was trimmed by 0 bases and V by 6 bases; bases with no gene match: 14. The CDR3 covers 18 residues. The V gene's germline CDR1 is MDHEN and CDR2 SYDVKM. The CDR3 is CASRYLIYSGTSTDTQYF. The CDR3 DNA follows: TGTGCCAGCAGGTACCTAATCTATAGCGGGACCAGCACAGATACGCAGTATTTT. The whole variable domain, remainder taken from reference TRBV28 and TRBJ2-3, is DVKVTQSSRYLVKRTGEKVFLECVQDMDHENMFWYRQDPGLGLRLIYFSYDVKMKEKGDIPEGYSVSREKKERFSLILESASTNQTSMYLCASRYLIYSGTSTDTQYFGPGTRLTVL.

The chain combines TRBV10-3 with TRBJ2-5, with 11 bases identical to TRBD1. Germline assignment: CDR1 ENHRY and CDR2 SYGVKD. Unmatched junction bases numbered 8, after V lost 10 bases and J lost 4 bases. The CDR3 length is 14 residues. The DNA for the CDR3 is TGTGCCACCCACGGACAGGGGGCCCGAGAGACCCAGTACTTC. The encoded protein is CATHGQGARETQYF.

In its sample, this clonotype was seen many times. The J gene is TRBJ2-6, the V gene TRBV4-3; 9 nucleotides align to TRBD1. The CDR3 is 19 residues long. CDR1 and CDR2 from the germline V gene are LGHNA and YSLEER. J lost 4 bases, V lost 1 base, and 11 bases had no gene match. CDR3 protein: CASSQGLGNRGLGANVLTF. Written as DNA, the CDR3 is TGCGCCAGCAGCCAAGGTTTGGGAAACAGGGGGCTCGGGGCCAACGTCCTGACTTTC.

This clonotype was seen at least ten times. The rearrangement joins TRBV5-4 to TRBJ2-5; no clear D gene. V was pared by 0 bases and J by 3 bases, with 9 bases between. The CDR3 is 14 residues long. CDR1 and CDR2 (germline): SGHNT, YYREEE (reference sequence). The CDR3 bases are TGTGCCAGCAGCTTGGTTCCGGAAGAAGAGACCCAGTACTTC. Translated, it gives CASSLVPEEETQYF.